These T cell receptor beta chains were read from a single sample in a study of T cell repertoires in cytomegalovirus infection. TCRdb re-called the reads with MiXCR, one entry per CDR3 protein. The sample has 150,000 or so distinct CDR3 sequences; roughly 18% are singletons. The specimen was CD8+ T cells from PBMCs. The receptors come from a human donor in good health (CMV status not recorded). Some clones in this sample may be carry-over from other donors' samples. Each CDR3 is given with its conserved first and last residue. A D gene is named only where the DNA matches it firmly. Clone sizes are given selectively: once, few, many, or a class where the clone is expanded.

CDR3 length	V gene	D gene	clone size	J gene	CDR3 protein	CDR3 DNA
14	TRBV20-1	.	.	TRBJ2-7	CSASSGANSYEQHF	TGCAGTGCTAGTTCGGGCGCAAACTCCTACGAGCAGCACTTC
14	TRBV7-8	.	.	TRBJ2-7	CASSPWGSAYEQYF	TGTGCCAGCAGTCCCTGGGGTAGCGCTTACGAGCAGTACTTC
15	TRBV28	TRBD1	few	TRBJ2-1	CASSRVGTGINEQFF	TGTGCCAGCAGTAGGGTTGGGACAGGTATCAATGAGCAGTTCTTC
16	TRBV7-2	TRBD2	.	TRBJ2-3	CASSLGGLEFPDTQYF	TGTGCCAGCAGCTTAGGGGGACTAGAGTTCCCAGATACGCAGTATTTT
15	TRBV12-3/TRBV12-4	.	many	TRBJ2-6	CASSFGASGANVLTF	TGTGCCAGCAGTTTTGGGGCGTCTGGGGCCAACGTCCTGACTTTC
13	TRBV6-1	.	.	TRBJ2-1	CASSGEAYNEQFF	TGTGCCAGCAGTGGGGAGGCCTACAATGAGCAGTTCTTC
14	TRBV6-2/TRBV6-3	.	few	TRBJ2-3	CASSDRLAPDTQYF	TGTGCCAGCAGTGACCGGCTAGCCCCAGATACGCAGTATTTT
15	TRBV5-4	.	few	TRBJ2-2	CASSSPGVATGELFF	TGTGCCAGCAGCTCACCAGGGGTTGCCACCGGGGAGCTGTTTTTT
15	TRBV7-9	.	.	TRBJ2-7	CASSFKTGGDYEQYF	TGTGCCAGCAGCTTCAAGACAGGAGGGGATTACGAGCAGTACTTC
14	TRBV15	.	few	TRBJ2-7	CATSKSGASYEQYF	TGTGCCACCAGCAAGTCAGGAGCCTCCTACGAGCAGTACTTC
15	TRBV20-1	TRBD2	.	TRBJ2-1	CSARDGSGGRNEQFF	TGCAGTGCTAGAGATGGTAGCGGGGGAAGGAATGAGCAGTTCTTC
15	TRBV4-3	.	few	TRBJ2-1	CASSQDVVVRNEQFF	TGCGCCAGCAGCCAAGACGTCGTCGTTCGCAATGAGCAGTTCTTC
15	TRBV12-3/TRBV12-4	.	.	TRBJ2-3	CASTSPGVGGDTQYF	TGTGCCAGCACCTCCCCAGGCGTTGGGGGAGATACGCAGTATTTT
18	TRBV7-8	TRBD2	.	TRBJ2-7	CASSSKPPTSGGNYEQYF	TGTGCCAGCAGCTCAAAGCCCCCGACTAGCGGGGGGAACTACGAGCAGTACTTC
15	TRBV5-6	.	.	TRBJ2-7	CASSSGNRVRYEQYF	TGTGCCAGCAGCAGCGGCAACAGGGTTCGCTACGAGCAGTACTTC
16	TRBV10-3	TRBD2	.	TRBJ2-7	CAISEIAGGNAYEQYF	TGTGCCATCAGTGAGATTGCGGGAGGGAACGCCTACGAGCAGTACTTC